The T cell receptor beta chain under discussion was sequenced for a study of shared clonotypes between healthy human individuals. Study at large: Every donor yielded three CD4 naive, three CD4 memory, two CD8 naive and one CD8 memory plate. The study, taken as a whole, reports: Sorted-subset samples were not fully sequenced, rarefaction indicated.

On this clone: Its antigen is as yet unknown.

This CDR3 region has 11 residues. V lost 5 bases to trimming and J lost 9 bases, with 9 bases between them. Germline loops: CDR1 MNHEY, CDR2 SVGAGI. The authors divided CD4+ cells into CD45RA+ naive and CD45RA-negative memory subsets. The assay was immunoSEQ multiplex PCR, and TCRdb's table has in-frame clones only and misses some. The data contain 1.6 million or so clones, less than 99% of them seen just once; the ten biggest clones take up roughly 0.36%. The specimen sequenced was naive CD4+ T cells sorted from blood. Noted subset: CD45RA+ positively selected. This sequence was found in a man between 25 and 39 years old in good health. The rearrangement joins TRBV6-5 to TRBJ2-3, with D unresolved. Here the CDR3 reads CASSQHGTQYF. The CDR3 nucleotides read TGTGCCAGCAGTCAACATGGGACGCAGTATTTT.